This section outlines one T cell receptor (beta chain) sequence together with its context. Its target is not known. This sample is drawn from a study of T cells in Graves' hyperthyroidism and ophthalmopathy. Whole-study findings and limits: The model foresaw ophthalmopathy a median around 6.8 months prior to onset.

This CDR3 has 16 amino acids. Trimming removed 0 bases at V and 5 bases at J, with 17 bases between. CDR1 is LGHNA and CDR2 is YNFKEQ in the germline V gene. Amplification of TCR beta CDR3 regions was performed using RNA transcripts as template. The TCR CDR3 was amplified in a first-round RT-PCR using the HTBI primer set. TCRdb re-called the multiplex PCR reads with MiXCR, one entry per CDR3 protein. The table has 730,000 or so distinct CDR3 sequences, around a sixth seen once. The receptor was derived from a woman between 45 and 65 years old with Graves' hyperthyroidism that later progressed to Graves' ophthalmopathy. The V gene is TRBV4-2, the J gene TRBJ2-7; D tentatively fits TRBD1 or TRBD2 (5 bases each). Sequencing was carried out using blood. CDR3 region: CASSQDLRDRGHEQYF. The CDR3 nucleotides are TGTGCCAGCAGCCAAGATCTGAGGGACCGGGGCCACGAGCAGTACTTC.